This T cell receptor (beta chain) is drawn from a study of T cell responses to AZD1222 COVID-19 vaccine. The wider study: Both about-4-week and about-12-week second-dose recipients were combined. General study results and limits: The donor cohort was predominantly white British with a female majority, and clonal diversity may have been underestimated.

Details on this clone: Its target is not known.

Clones were sequenced by immunoSEQ multiplex PCR, and TCRdb holds only the in-frame ones, with some missing. The sample lists 120,000 or so clones, about 90% occurring once. CDR1 and CDR2 (germline): KGHSH, LQKENI. The CDR3 spans 20 residues. Trimming cost V 3 bases and J 0 bases; bases outside gene matches: 16. The V gene is TRBV18, the J gene TRBJ2-7; 11 bases map to TRBD2. The sequences come from peripheral blood, collected on day 0 of AZD1222 vaccination. The TCR was taken from an adult in good health. CDR3 amino acids: CASSPPVRTSGPYLSYEQYF. CDR3 DNA: TGTGCCAGCTCACCCCCAGTCAGGACTAGCGGGCCCTACCTCTCCTACGAGCAGTACTTC.